Each of the 14 T cell receptor beta chains below was sequenced from the same sample in a study of beta chain features in type 1 diabetes. Study results and caveats: TCRB CDR3s from Type 1 diabetes patients were moderately but significantly shorter in all four CD4+ subsets.

The isolated RNA, all of it, was reverse transcribed, so expressed TCRB transcripts were what got sequenced. Here immunoSEQ multiplex PCR was the method, and the copy in TCRdb shows in-frame clones only, minus some. Of around 46,000 clones listed, roughly 48% are singletons. These receptors are not linked to any known antigen. Sequencing was carried out using stem cell memory CD4+ T cells from blood. The receptors derive from a man under 40 with type 1 diabetes.

The chain has TRBV18 and TRBJ2-1; 13 bases fit TRBD2. J lost 5 bases, V lost 8 bases, and 3 bases had no gene match. CDR1 KGHSH and CDR2 LQKENI come from the germline V gene. This CDR3 spans 14 amino acids. CDR3 region: CASTGTSGNNEQFF. The DNA for the CDR3 is TGTGCCAGCACGGGGACTAGCGGGAACAATGAGCAGTTCTTC.

This clone was observed a few times. This chain joins TRBV6-5 and TRBJ2-3; D possibly corresponds to TRBD1 (6 bases). The CDR3 is made up of 12 amino acids. Germline assignment: CDR1 MNHEY and CDR2 SVGAGI. V shed 2 bases and J shed 8 bases, with 8 bases lying between them. CDR3 bases: TGTGCCAGCAGTTACCAAGGGGGTACGCAGTATTTT. Translating it yields CASSYQGGTQYF.

The sample holds a few counts of this clone. This chain's CDR3 is CASSRQRLMNTEAFF. CDR3 coding DNA: TGTGCCAGCTCCCGACAGAGACTTATGAACACTGAAGCTTTCTTT. V gene TRBV18 combines with J gene TRBJ1-1, with D possibly TRBD1 on 5 matching bases. The CDR3 length is 15 residues. Trimming took 6 bases from V and 0 from J, leaving 14 bases between them. Germline V gene lookup returns CDR1 KGHSH and CDR2 LQKENI.

V is TRBV5-1 and J is TRBJ2-2; D possibly corresponds to TRBD1 (5 bases). Germline CDR1 SGHRS, CDR2 YFSETQ. The CDR3 runs 16 residues. V was cut by 4 bases and J by 0 bases, with 13 bases left in between. CDR3 loop: CASSGWTRPNTGELFF. The CDR3 DNA reads as TGCGCCAGCAGCGGATGGACAAGACCGAACACCGGGGAGCTGTTTTTT. Based on the CDR3 plus reference TRBV5-1 and TRBJ2-2, the full variable domain is KAGVTQTPRYLIKTRGQQVTLSCSPISGHRSVSWYQQTPGQGLQFLFEYFSETQRNKGNFPGRFSGRQFSNSRSEMNVSTLELGDSALYLCASSGWTRPNTGELFFGEGSRLTVL.

The rearrangement uses TRBV7-9 and TRBJ1-4; D uncertain. Trimming stripped 4 bases from V and 5 bases from J, with 11 bases between. Germline V gene lookup returns CDR1 SEHNR and CDR2 FQNEAQ (reference sequence). The CDR3 consists of 14 residues. CDR3 loop: CASSYSGLNEKLFF. CDR3 coding DNA: TGTGCCAGCAGCTACTCAGGCTTAAATGAAAAACTGTTTTTT.

The V call is TRBV27, the J call TRBJ1-1, with D perhaps TRBD1 (5 bases). Germline V gene sequence: CDR1 MNHEY, CDR2 SMNVEV (reference sequence). V was trimmed by 3 bases and J by 1 base, leaving 12 bases between them. This CDR3 region has 15 residues. The CDR3, as DNA: TGTGCCAGCAGTTTCTCCAGGGCGTGGAACACTGAAGCTTTCTTT. This translates into CASSFSRAWNTEAFF.

This clone was counted only a few times. The rearrangement uses TRBV7-3 and TRBJ2-2; D might be TRBD1 (5 bases). The CDR3 length is 14 residues. Trimming stripped 2 bases from V and 1 base from J, with 5 bases between. The V gene's germline CDR1 is SGHTA and CDR2 FQGTGA. CDR3 sequence (DNA): TGTGCCAGCAGCTTACAGGGGAACACCGGGGAGCTGTTTTTT. Protein product: CASSLQGNTGELFF.

This clone showed up just a few times. The chain recombines TRBV28 with TRBJ2-5; the D is unclear. V was pared by 3 bases and J by 2 bases, with 7 bases between. Germline values: CDR1 MDHEN, CDR2 SYDVKM. The CDR3 is 13 residues long. CDR3 in DNA: TGTGCCAGCAGTTTTGGCAATCAAGAGACCCAGTACTTC. Amino acid sequence: CASSFGNQETQYF.

The J gene is TRBJ2-7, the V gene TRBV27; D perhaps matches TRBD2 (5 bases). Germline assignment: CDR1 MNHEY and CDR2 SMNVEV (reference sequence). There are 10 residues in the CDR3. With 8 bases removed from V and 7 bases from J, the gap between germline ends came to 9 bases. CDR3 residues: CASRPGEQYF. The DNA of the CDR3 is TGTGCCAGCCGACCGGGAGAGCAGTACTTC.

The chain couples TRBV5-1 to TRBJ2-1; 7 bases are a match to TRBD2. Per the germline V gene, CDR1 is SGHRS and CDR2 is YFSETQ. Losses at the gene ends were 4 bases for V and 6 bases for J; bases not matched to a gene: 4. The CDR3 is 13 residues long. CDR3 nucleotides: TGCGCCAGCAGCCCGGGACTACTCAATGAGCAGTTCTTC. Amino acids: CASSPGLLNEQFF.

The rearrangement links TRBV19 to TRBJ2-3, with D possibly being TRBD2 (6 bases). The CDR3 sequence is 13 residues long. Between the trimmed V and J ends, which lost 5 bases and 4 bases, there was a span of 10 bases. The germline gives CDR1 LNHDA, CDR2 SQIVND (reference sequence). CDR3 loop: CASSGPGADTQYF. In DNA form, the CDR3 reads TGTGCCAGTAGTGGCCCGGGAGCAGATACGCAGTATTTT.

A few counts support this clone. The V and J genes are TRBV18 and TRBJ1-5; possible D gene TRBD1, 5 bases. This CDR3 region has 15 residues. Per the germline V gene, CDR1 is KGHSH and CDR2 is LQKENI. V was cut by 2 bases and J by 6 bases, with 14 bases left in between. CDR3 sequence reads: CASSPGTSRGQPQHF. The CDR3 DNA is TGTGCCAGCTCACCAGGCACATCAAGGGGTCAGCCCCAGCATTTT.

The CDR3 here is CASSLGEGLAGVAQYF. The CDR3 DNA reads TGTGCCAGCTCATTGGGCGAGGGTCTAGCGGGAGTGGCGCAGTATTTT. The rearrangement joins TRBV18 to TRBJ2-3, with TRBD2 matching over 10 bases. The junction had 15 bases not matched to a gene; V was cut back by 5 bases and J by 10 bases. Germline V gives CDR1 KGHSH, CDR2 LQKENI. There are 16 residues in the CDR3.

The chain couples TRBV7-2 to TRBJ1-1; D gene ambiguous. Between the trimmed V and J ends, which lost 7 bases and 3 bases, there was a span of 15 bases. The germline V gene encodes CDR1 SGHTA and CDR2 FQGNSA. The CDR3 contains 14 residues. The CDR3 DNA reads as TGTGCCAGCAACCACCAGTGGCATGACACTGAAGCTTTCTTT. This sequence encodes CASNHQWHDTEAFF.